What follows describes a single T cell receptor beta chain. Its target is unknown. The data were obtained in a study of immune evolution from preneoplasia to lung adenocarcinoma. Study-wide results and caveats: Highest clonality occurred in KRAS-mutant, not EGFR-mutant or double wild-type, nodules. Top clone share appeared to fall from AAH through AIS, MIA, adenocarcinoma.

Sequencing used immunoSEQ multiplex PCR; TCRdb keeps in-frame clones, though not all of them. Of about 4,900 clones in the sample, about 80% were seen once. Between the mid-2010s and the late 2010s, patients underwent resection in Japan or China. After pathologic assessment, macro-dissection selected premalignant or tumor cells for extraction. The specimen sequenced was FFPE minimally invasive lung adenocarcinoma tissue. This receptor was taken from a person between 60 and 79 years old with lung adenocarcinoma.

The CDR3 nucleotides are TGTGCCAGCAGTCCGGGACAGGGGCGAAACCAAGAGACCCAGTACTTC. This encodes CASSPGQGRNQETQYF. This sequence joins TRBV28 and TRBJ2-5, with TRBD1 identical over 10 bases. Losses at the gene ends were 5 bases for V and 0 bases for J; bases not matched to a gene: 6. Germline V gene lookup returns CDR1 MDHEN and CDR2 SYDVKM. This CDR3 has 16 residues.